This record looks at one T cell receptor (beta chain) sequence and its context. As yet, its antigen is unknown. The germline gene is not matched at one end of the junction; a read error may be the cause. The primer mix had 60 Vbeta and 13 Jbeta primers. Data came from immunoSEQ multiplex PCR; TCRdb stores just in-frame clones and leaves some out. The sample records some 150,000 clones, about four fifths being singletons. The sample comes from a study of cytomegalovirus exposure and HLA in healthy donors. Overall study: HLA-typed donors were the source of some 85 million unique TCRs, which an early data release held. Study-level results: The dataset shows that most TCR sequences were rare, while some public TCRs occurred in many donors.

The CDR3 is made up of 14 amino acids. CDR1 and CDR2 from the germline V gene are SEHNR and FQNEAQ (reference sequence). This chain joins TRBV7-9 and TRBJ1-2, with 7 bases aligning to TRBD1. Material for sequencing was PBMCs. This clonotype was obtained from a male donor in good health and CMV-seronegative. Here the CDR3 DNA reads TGTTCCAGCAGCTCTCCCGACAGGGCCTTTGGCTACACCTTC. Translation gives CSSSSPDRAFGYTF.